Following are 3 T cell receptor beta chains from one sample sequenced in a study of blood T cell repertoires in COVID-19. Assay: immunoSEQ multiplex PCR; the TCRdb copy retains only in-frame clones and omits some. The sample lists around 250,000 clones; approximately 86% were seen once. The sequenced sample consisted of peripheral blood. These receptors all come from a woman aged 55-70 years who had recovered from COVID-19.

This clone was detected only a few times. The chain joins TRBV28 to TRBJ1-1; a weak D match, TRBD1 (5 bases). Trimming took 5 bases from V and 0 from J, leaving 10 bases between them. This CDR3 spans 14 amino acids. The germline V gene encodes CDR1 MDHEN and CDR2 SYDVKM. CDR3 protein: CASSKTVMNTEAFF. The DNA of the CDR3 is TGTGCCAGCAGTAAGACAGTAATGAACACTGAAGCTTTCTTT. Full variable domain (missing parts from reference TRBV28 and TRBJ1-1): DVKVTQSSRYLVKRTGEKVFLECVQDMDHENMFWYRQDPGLGLRLIYFSYDVKMKEKGDIPEGYSVSREKKERFSLILESASTNQTSMYLCASSKTVMNTEAFFGQGTRLTVV.

This chain connects TRBV7-9 to TRBJ1-2, with TRBD1 identical over 7 bases. Losses at the gene ends were 4 bases for V and 2 bases for J; bases not matched to a gene: 4. The CDR3 length is 14 residues. CDR1 is SEHNR and CDR2 is FQNEAQ in the germline V gene (reference sequence). The CDR3 coding sequence is TGTGCCAGCAGCTCCTGGGACAGAAACTATGGCTACACCTTC. This codes for CASSSWDRNYGYTF.

The V call is TRBV18, the J call TRBJ2-1; perhaps TRBD1 as D (6 bases). Between the trimmed V and J ends, which lost 5 bases and 6 bases, there was a span of 14 bases. Germline loops: CDR1 KGHSH, CDR2 LQKENI. The CDR3 has 14 residues. The CDR3 loop is CASSMALGGNEQFF. DNA for the CDR3: TGTGCCAGCTCAATGGCCCTAGGGGGCAATGAGCAGTTCTTC.